The 9 T cell receptor beta chains listed next were all sequenced from one sample in a study of blood T cells in healthy people across ages. PCR was performed a second time for 7 to 11 cycles using a sample-barcoded 5' primer and a J-beta primer mix. TCRdb ran MiXCR on the 5' RACE reads and lists one entry per CDR3 protein. This sample has roughly 1,800,000 distinct CDR3 sequences, with around half found just once. The sequencing sample was made of blood. These receptors were taken from a middle-aged woman in good health.

In DNA form, the CDR3 reads TGCAGTGCTAGTACAGGGGATAGCTCCTACAATGAGCAGTTCTTC. Protein: CSASTGDSSYNEQFF. The chain recombines TRBV20-1 with TRBJ2-1; 7 bases match TRBD1. The CDR3 runs 15 residues. Unmatched junction bases numbered 5, after V lost 3 bases and J lost 0 bases. Per the germline V gene, CDR1 is DFQATT and CDR2 is SNEGSKA (reference sequence).

This chain uses TRBV11-3 with TRBJ1-5; 7 positions match TRBD1. CDR1 and CDR2 from the germline V gene are SGHNT and YENEEA. With V trimmed by 1 base and J by 2 bases, 11 bases remained unmatched. The CDR3 runs to 18 residues. The CDR3 bases are TGTGCCAGCAGCTTAGGTTGGGAAGGGGGCGATGGCAATCAGCCCCAGCATTTT. This encodes CASSLGWEGGDGNQPQHF. Filled out from reference TRBV11-3 and TRBJ1-5, the complete variable domain reads EAGVVQSPRYKIIEKKQPVAFWCNPISGHNTLYWYLQNLGQGPELLIRYENEEAVDDSQLPKDRFSAERLKGVDSTLKIQPAELGDSAVYLCASSLGWEGGDGNQPQHFGDGTRLSIL.

The chain couples TRBV7-6 to TRBJ2-7, with 10 nucleotides matching TRBD2. Germline CDR1 SGHVS, CDR2 FNYEAQ. This CDR3 spans 13 amino acids. The V gene end was trimmed by 4 bases and the J gene end by 6 bases; junction bases not matched to a gene: 3. CDR3 residues: CASSSLAGVEQYF. The CDR3 nucleotides read TGTGCCAGCAGCTCTCTAGCGGGGGTCGAGCAGTACTTC.

The V call is TRBV7-2, the J call TRBJ2-5; 10 bases line up with TRBD1. Looked up from germline, CDR1 is SGHTA and CDR2 is FQGNSA. The V gene end was trimmed by 5 bases and the J gene end by 5 bases; junction bases not matched to a gene: 14. This CDR3 contains 17 residues. The CDR3 spells CASSRHSTGGVQETQYF. The CDR3 nucleotides read TGTGCCAGCAGCCGCCATTCGACAGGGGGCGTCCAGGAGACCCAGTACTTC.

The chain recombines TRBV20-1 with TRBJ2-5; 8 bases fit TRBD1. The CDR3 has 15 residues. Trimming took 1 base from V and 1 from J; bases not matched to a gene: 5. From germline, CDR1 is DFQATT and CDR2 SNEGSKA (reference sequence). The chain's CDR3 is CSARGTGSAQETQYF. CDR3 DNA: TGCAGTGCTAGAGGGACAGGGAGTGCCCAAGAGACCCAGTACTTC.

J is TRBJ2-5 and V is TRBV5-1, with D perhaps matching TRBD1 or TRBD2 (5 bases each). CDR1 is SGHRS and CDR2 is YFSETQ in the germline V gene. Trimming shortened V by 4 bases and J by 1 base, and 17 bases separated the two germline ends. The CDR3 is made up of 16 amino acids. DNA of the CDR3: TGCGCCAGCAGCCCGCAGGGCGGGTTATCCCAAGAGACCCAGTACTTC. Translated, it gives CASSPQGGLSQETQYF.

Points on this clonotype: A junction end diverges from the germline sequence, so it may reflect a read error. The genes are TRBV29-1 and TRBJ1-2; 7 bases line up with TRBD1. The CDR3 covers 14 residues. The germline V gene encodes CDR1 SQVTM and CDR2 ANQGSEA. The CDR3 DNA is TGCAGCGTCGAAGGGGAGGGGGCGAACTATGGCTACACCTTC. Its protein is CSVEGEGANYGYTF.

This clonotype appeared a few times. CDR3 DNA: TGCAGCGTTGAAAGTGGCCCTAACTATGGCTACACCTTC. Residues: CSVESGPNYGYTF. The rearrangement joins TRBV29-1 to TRBJ1-2; D ambiguous. The germline CDR1 and CDR2 sequences are SQVTM and ANQGSEA. Trimming took off 2 bases at V and 0 bases at J, with 7 bases between the two ends. The CDR3 covers 13 residues.

J is TRBJ2-7 and V is TRBV27, with 8 bases that match TRBD1. V shed 0 bases and J 4 bases; nucleotides not matched to a gene: 2. This CDR3 contains 14 residues. Germline CDR1 is MNHEY and CDR2 is SMNVEV (reference sequence). CDR3 sequence reads: CASSLSGTGYEQYF. Written as DNA, the CDR3 is TGTGCCAGCAGTTTATCCGGGACAGGATACGAGCAGTACTTC.